This section outlines one TCR beta chain sequence together with its context. As yet, its antigen is unknown. These data belong to a study of T cell responses to AZD1222 COVID-19 vaccine. Broader study findings: Targets within unmutated variant regions were reportedly found for nearly half of spike-specific TCRs. Most donors were white British, females outnumbered males, and clonal diversity was possibly underestimated.

Germline CDR1 is LNHDA and CDR2 is SQIVND (reference sequence). This CDR3 is 14 amino acids long. V lost 6 bases, J lost 0 bases, and 11 bases lay in between. Profiling relied on immunoSEQ multiplex PCR, and the TCRdb table lists in-frame clones only, not all of them. The data contain approximately 130,000 clones, roughly 92% of them singletons. The rearrangement uses TRBV19 and TRBJ1-1; D perhaps matches TRBD1 (5 bases). The sample here was peripheral blood, taken on day 0 of AZD1222 vaccination. The TCR sequence derives from an adult in good health. CDR3 in amino acids: CASRGGLLNTEAFF. Written as DNA, the CDR3 is TGTGCCAGTAGGGGGGGACTCCTGAACACTGAAGCTTTCTTT.